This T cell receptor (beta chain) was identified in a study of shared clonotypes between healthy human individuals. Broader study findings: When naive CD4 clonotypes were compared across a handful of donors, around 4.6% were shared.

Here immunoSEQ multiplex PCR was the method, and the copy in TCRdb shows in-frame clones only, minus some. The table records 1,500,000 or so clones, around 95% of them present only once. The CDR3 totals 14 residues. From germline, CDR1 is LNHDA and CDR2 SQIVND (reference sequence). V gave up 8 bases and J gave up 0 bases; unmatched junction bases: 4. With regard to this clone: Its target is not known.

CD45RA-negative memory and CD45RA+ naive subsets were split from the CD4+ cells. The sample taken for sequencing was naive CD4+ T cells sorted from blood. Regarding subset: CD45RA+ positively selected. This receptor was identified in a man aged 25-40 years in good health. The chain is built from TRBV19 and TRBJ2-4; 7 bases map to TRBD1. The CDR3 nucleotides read TGTGCCAGTTCACAGGGGCTAGCCAAAAACATTCAGTACTTC. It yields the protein CASSQGLAKNIQYF.